These T cell receptor beta chains were read from a single sample in a study of human T cells and chemical hapten exposure. MiXCR, applied by TCRdb to the RACE reads, yields one record per CDR3 protein. The table shows more than 95,000 distinct CDR3 sequences, with roughly 27% occurring only once. This material consisted of whole blood, taken in connection with sensitization to the hapten diphenylcyclopropenone (DPC). The receptor source for this set is a middle-aged man with alopecia areata. Some clones in this sample may be carry-over from other donors' samples. The CDR3 runs from the conserved cysteine through the conserved F or W. Fields, in order: V gene, J gene, D gene, clone size, CDR3 DNA, CDR3 protein. A D gene is named only where the DNA matches it firmly. Size values are once, few and many counts, or a class for expanded clones, and some rows have none.

>TRBV20-1|TRBJ2-1|-|few
TGCAGTGCTAGAGATCCCCGTCGACTCGACAATGAGCAGTTCTTC
CSARDPRRLDNEQFF
>TRBV7-9|TRBJ1-4|TRBD1|-
TGTGCCAGCAGCAGAACGGGACAGGGGGGCCCTAATGAAAAACTGTTTTTT
CASSRTGQGGPNEKLFF
>TRBV28|TRBJ1-5|TRBD1|-
TGTGCCAGCAGCCAGGGACAGACAAATCAGCCCCAGCATTTT
CASSQGQTNQPQHF
>TRBV20-1|TRBJ1-5|-|few
TGCAGTGCCGGCGGGGGTTATAGCAATCAGCCCCAGCATTTT
CSAGGGYSNQPQHF
>TRBV11-3|TRBJ2-3|TRBD2|-
TGTGCCAGCAGCTTAGGAGCGGGAGTGTCCACAGATACGCAGTATTTT
CASSLGAGVSTDTQYF
>TRBV20-1|TRBJ2-4|-|-
TGCAGTGCTGGGAGAGGGAGGTCCAAAAACATTCAGTACTTC
CSAGRGRSKNIQYF
>TRBV24-1|TRBJ2-1|-|-
TGTGCCAGGGATTATCCGGGGCATTGGTACAATGAGCAGTTCTTC
CARDYPGHWYNEQFF
>TRBV7-9|TRBJ2-6|-|few
TGTGCCAGCAGCTCAGGAGGGACGGAAGGGGCCAACGTCCTGACTTTC
CASSSGGTEGANVLTF
>TRBV4-3|TRBJ2-1|-|-
TGCGCCAGCAGCCAGGGGACGGCCAACAATGAGCAGTTCTTC
CASSQGTANNEQFF
>TRBV18|TRBJ1-1|-|once
TGTGCCAGCTCACCGCCCGGACAGAACACTGAAGCTTTCTTT
CASSPPGQNTEAFF
>TRBV27|TRBJ2-2|TRBD2|-
TGTGCCAGCAGCTGGGGACTAGCGGGAGGGCCCACCGGGGAGCTGTTTTTT
CASSWGLAGGPTGELFF
>TRBV12-3/TRBV12-4|TRBJ1-1|-|-
TGTGCCAGCAGTTTAGCGGGAGGGGCGAACACTGAAGCTTTCTTT
CASSLAGGANTEAFF
>TRBV12-3/TRBV12-4|TRBJ2-1|-|-
TGTGCCAGCAGTTCCGGGACGGGTCGGGGGCAGTTCTTC
CASSSGTGRGQFF
>TRBV6-2/TRBV6-3|TRBJ1-6|-|few
TGTGCCAGCAGTTACCAGCAGGGGACGAATTCACCCCTCCACTTT
CASSYQQGTNSPLHF
>TRBV28|TRBJ2-7|-|-
TGTGCCAGCAGTTTCGGGAGTTCGTCCGGCGAGCAGTACTTC
CASSFGSSSGEQYF
>TRBV7-2|TRBJ1-1|-|few
TGTGCCAGCAGCAAGGGCCCCGTAGACAACACTGAAGCTTTCTTT
CASSKGPVDNTEAFF
>TRBV12-3/TRBV12-4|TRBJ1-1|TRBD1|few
TGTGCCAGCAGTTTCAGGCAGGGGGCGGGTGAAGCTTTCTTT
CASSFRQGAGEAFF
>TRBV20-1|TRBJ2-7|-|few
TGCAGTGCTACAACAGCTTCCTACGAGCAGTACTTC
CSATTASYEQYF
>TRBV25-1|TRBJ2-7|TRBD1|-
TGTGCCAGCAGCGCGACAGGGAACTCCTACGAGCAGTACTTC
CASSATGNSYEQYF
>TRBV29-1|TRBJ2-2|-|-
TGCAGCGTTGAAGGGGTCACCGGGGAGCTGTTTTTT
CSVEGVTGELFF
>TRBV4-2|TRBJ2-6|-|few
TGTGCCAGCAGCCAAGATCCCGGGACTCCCACCTCTGGGGCCAACGTCCTGACTTTC
CASSQDPGTPTSGANVLTF
>TRBV19|TRBJ2-7|-|-
TGTGCCACTCGACAGTTTTACGAGCAGTACTTC
CATRQFYEQYF
>TRBV5-1|TRBJ1-1|-|few
TGCGCCAGCAGCTTGGAAACGGCAGCCGAAGCTTTCTTT
CASSLETAAEAFF
>TRBV5-5|TRBJ2-1|-|-
TGTGCCAGCAGCCCGGCGGCCGGGATGGGGGAGCAGTTCTTC
CASSPAAGMGEQFF
>TRBV28|TRBJ2-1|TRBD1|few
TGTGCCAGCAGCAAAATGAGGGGCAGGGGGCGCGATGAGCAGTTCTTC
CASSKMRGRGRDEQFF
>TRBV6-5|TRBJ2-5|TRBD2|-
TGTGCCAGCGGGACTAGCAGTATGGGCCAAGAGACCCAGTACTTC
CASGTSSMGQETQYF
>TRBV7-3|TRBJ2-1|TRBD2|many
TGTGCCAGCAGCCCCAGGCCTAGCGGGGGCAATGAGCAGTTCTTC
CASSPRPSGGNEQFF
>TRBV6-2/TRBV6-3|TRBJ2-1|TRBD1|few
TGTGCCAGCAGCCGTCCCGGGACAGGGGGCAGGGAGCAGTTCTTC
CASSRPGTGGREQFF
>TRBV20-1|TRBJ2-3|-|-
TGCAGTGCTAGAAGGTCGGCCGTCACAGATACGCAGTATTTT
CSARRSAVTDTQYF
>TRBV7-2|TRBJ1-5|-|-
TGTGCCAGCAGCTTAGCGCAGTCAGGGAGGAATCAGCCCCAGCATTTT
CASSLAQSGRNQPQHF
>TRBV6-5|TRBJ2-4|-|-
TGTGCCAGCAGTTACTCTCACAGGGCGGCCAAAAACATTCAGTACTTC
CASSYSHRAAKNIQYF
>TRBV4-2|TRBJ2-7|-|many
TGTGCCAGCAGCCAAGATTCCTCCTATAAGTACTTC
CASSQDSSYKYF
>TRBV7-6|TRBJ2-3|-|-
TGTGCCAGCAGCTTAGCCTGGGACACCACAGATACGCAGTATTTT
CASSLAWDTTDTQYF
>TRBV20-1|TRBJ2-1|-|-
TGCAGTGCTAGATCCCTTCGAGGGGGGGGGCTCAATGAGCAGTTCTTC
CSARSLRGGGLNEQFF
>TRBV5-1|TRBJ1-4|-|-
TGCGCCAGCAGCTTGCCGGTAACTAATGAAAAACTGTTTTTT
CASSLPVTNEKLFF
>TRBV15|TRBJ2-3|-|-
TGTGCCACCAGCAGAGTAAGGGCGGATACGCAGTATTTT
CATSRVRADTQYF
>TRBV29-1|TRBJ2-5|-|-
TGCAGCGTTGGCCCCAGGAGCCAAGAGACCCAGTACTTC
CSVGPRSQETQYF
>TRBV28|TRBJ2-2|-|-
TGTGCCGCCCTACAGGCGAACACCGAGGAGCTGTTTTTT
CAALQANTEELFF
>TRBV10-2|TRBJ1-5|-|-
TGCGCCAGCAGTCTTAACACGATCCCCCAGCATTTT
CASSLNTIPQHF
>TRBV28|TRBJ2-7|-|few
TGTGCCAGCAGTGTAGGGACTTTCAACGAGCAGTACTTC
CASSVGTFNEQYF
>TRBV11-2|TRBJ2-3|-|-
TGTGCCAGCATCCCTGGGGGCTCTAGCACAGATACGCAGTATTTT
CASIPGGSSTDTQYF
>TRBV6-5|TRBJ2-6|TRBD1|-
TGTGCCAGCAGAATAACAGGGGGCCGTTCGTCTGGGGCCAACGTCCTGACTTTC
CASRITGGRSSGANVLTF
>TRBV6-2/TRBV6-3|TRBJ2-1|TRBD2|-
TGTGCCAGCAGCCGGCCGACTAGCGGGAGAAGGGATGAGCAGTTCTTC
CASSRPTSGRRDEQFF
>TRBV9|TRBJ2-6|-|-
TGTGCCAGCAGCGCCCGGATCTCTGGGGCCAACGTCCTGACTTTC
CASSARISGANVLTF
>TRBV20-1|TRBJ2-3|TRBD2|few
TGCAGTGCTAAAGTGGGAGGGGGCACAGATACGCAGTATTTT
CSAKVGGGTDTQYF
>TRBV20-1|TRBJ2-1|TRBD2|-
TGCAGTGCTAGAGTCCCTTCGTCTGGCGGGAGGGCCTACAATGAGCAGTTCTTC
CSARVPSSGGRAYNEQFF
>TRBV10-3|TRBJ1-2|TRBD1|-
TGTGCCATCAGGGCTAACCCCGGGACAGGGGGTAAAGGCTACACCTTC
CAIRANPGTGGKGYTF
>TRBV6-5|TRBJ2-3|TRBD2|-
TGTGCCAGCAGTAGTGGGACTAGCGGGAGGAGGTATACGCAGTATTTT
CASSSGTSGRRYTQYF
>TRBV4-3|TRBJ1-3|-|few
TGCGCCAGCAGCCAAGATCGGACGGGGGGGGCTGAGGACACCATATATTTT
CASSQDRTGGAEDTIYF
>TRBV5-1|TRBJ2-7|TRBD2|-
TGCGCCAGCAGCTCGGGACTAGCACCGAGCTCCTACGAGCAGTACTTC
CASSSGLAPSSYEQYF
>TRBV4-1|TRBJ2-5|-|few
TGCGCCAGCAGCCAAGTGCAGGGTCAAGAGACCCAGTACTTC
CASSQVQGQETQYF
>TRBV5-6|TRBJ1-1|-|-
TGTGCCAGCAGCTTCGGTAGGACTGAAGCTTTCTTT
CASSFGRTEAFF